This T cell receptor beta chain was identified in a study of vaccination and CD4 T cells after COVID-19. In the study overall: Mild disease affected 8 or 9 convalescent patients and severe disease one, all SARS-CoV-2 positive by nasal swab PCR. Study-level results: The study examined relatively few convalescent patients and included no early post-infection timepoints.

The Oncomine TCR Beta short-read assay sequenced DNA from cultured CD4+ T cells. Investigators obtained genomic DNA by extraction from cultured CD4+ T cells. TCRdb re-analysed the PCR reads in MiXCR, keeping a single row per CDR3 protein. The table records 8,000 to 11,000 distinct CDR3 sequences, approximately 64% of them present only once. Treatment indicated: approximately nine-day PBMC culture with coronavirus spike peptide pools or control peptides (ViraFEST assay). The CDR3 is 12 residues long. V dropped 2 bases and J dropped 6 bases, with 8 bases sitting between them. Germline assignment: CDR1 KGHSH and CDR2 LQKENI. In regard to this clonotype: What it recognizes is unknown.

The source of this sequence is a human donor who had recovered from COVID-19. Sequenced material: CD4+ T cells from blood, cultured in vitro. The chain uses TRBV18 and TRBJ2-7, with no clear D. CDR3 nucleotide sequence: TGTGCCAGCTCACCAGAGGTCGGCGAGCAGTACTTC. As protein: CASSPEVGEQYF.